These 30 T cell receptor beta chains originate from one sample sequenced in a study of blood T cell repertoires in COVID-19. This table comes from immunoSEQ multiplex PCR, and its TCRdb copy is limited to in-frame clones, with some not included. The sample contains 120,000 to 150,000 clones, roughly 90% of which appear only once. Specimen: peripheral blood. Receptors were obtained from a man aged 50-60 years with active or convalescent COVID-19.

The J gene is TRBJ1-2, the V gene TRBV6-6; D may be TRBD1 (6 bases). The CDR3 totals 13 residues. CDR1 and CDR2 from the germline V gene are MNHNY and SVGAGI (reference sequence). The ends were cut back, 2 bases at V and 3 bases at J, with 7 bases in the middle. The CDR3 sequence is CASSYKGDYGYTF. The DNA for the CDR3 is TGTGCCAGCAGTTACAAGGGGGACTATGGCTACACCTTC.

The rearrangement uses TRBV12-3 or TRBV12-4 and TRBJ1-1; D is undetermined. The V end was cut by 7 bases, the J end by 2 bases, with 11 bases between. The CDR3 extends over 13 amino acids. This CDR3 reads CASNPGINTEAFF. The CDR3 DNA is TGTGCCAGCAACCCCGGGATCAACACTGAAGCTTTCTTT.

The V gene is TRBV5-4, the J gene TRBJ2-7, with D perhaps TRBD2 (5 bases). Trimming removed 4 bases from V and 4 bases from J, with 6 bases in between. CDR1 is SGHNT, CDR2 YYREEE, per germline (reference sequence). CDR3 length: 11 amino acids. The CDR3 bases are TGTGCCAGCAGCCGGGGATACGAGCAGTACTTC. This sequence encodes CASSRGYEQYF.

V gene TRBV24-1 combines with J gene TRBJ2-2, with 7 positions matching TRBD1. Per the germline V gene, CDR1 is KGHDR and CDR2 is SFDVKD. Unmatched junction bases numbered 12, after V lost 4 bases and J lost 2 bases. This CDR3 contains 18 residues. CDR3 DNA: TGTGCCACCAGTGACACATACCGGGACAGAGTAAACACCGGGGAGCTGTTTTTT. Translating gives CATSDTYRDRVNTGELFF.

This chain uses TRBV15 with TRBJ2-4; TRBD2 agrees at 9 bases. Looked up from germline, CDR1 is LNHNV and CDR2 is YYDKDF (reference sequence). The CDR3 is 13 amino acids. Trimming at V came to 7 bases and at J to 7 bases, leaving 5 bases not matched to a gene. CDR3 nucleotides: TGTGCCACCACGGCGGGAGGGCAGAACATTCAGTACTTC. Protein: CATTAGGQNIQYF.

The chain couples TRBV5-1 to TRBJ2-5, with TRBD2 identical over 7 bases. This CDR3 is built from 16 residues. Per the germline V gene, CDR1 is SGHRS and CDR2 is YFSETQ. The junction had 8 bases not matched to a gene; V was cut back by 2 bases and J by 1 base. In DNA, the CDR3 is TGCGCCAGCAGCTTTCCTAGCGGAAATCCCCAAGAGACCCAGTACTTC. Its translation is CASSFPSGNPQETQYF.

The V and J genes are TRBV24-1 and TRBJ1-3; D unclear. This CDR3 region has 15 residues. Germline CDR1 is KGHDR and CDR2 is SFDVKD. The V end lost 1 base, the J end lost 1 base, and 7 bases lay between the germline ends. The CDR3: CATSDLSGSGNTIYF. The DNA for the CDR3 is TGTGCCACCAGTGATTTATCGGGATCTGGAAACACCATATATTTT.

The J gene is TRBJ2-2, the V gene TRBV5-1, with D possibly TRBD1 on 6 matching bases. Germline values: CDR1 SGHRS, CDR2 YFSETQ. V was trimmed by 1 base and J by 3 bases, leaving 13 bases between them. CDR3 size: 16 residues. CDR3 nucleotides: TGCGCCAGCAGCTTGACCGCCAGGGGACACACCGGGGAGCTGTTTTTT. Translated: CASSLTARGHTGELFF.

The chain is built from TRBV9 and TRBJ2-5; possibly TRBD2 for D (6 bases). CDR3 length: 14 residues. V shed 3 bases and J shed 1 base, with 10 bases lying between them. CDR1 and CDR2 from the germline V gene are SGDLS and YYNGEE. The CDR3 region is CASSGTSSQETQYF. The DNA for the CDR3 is TGTGCCAGCAGCGGAACTAGCAGCCAAGAGACCCAGTACTTC.

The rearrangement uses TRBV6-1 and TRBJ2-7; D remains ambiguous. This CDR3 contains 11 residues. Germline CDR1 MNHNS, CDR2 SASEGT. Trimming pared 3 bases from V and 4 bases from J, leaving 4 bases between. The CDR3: CASSEQYEQYF. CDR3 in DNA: TGTGCCAGCAGTGAGCAGTACGAGCAGTACTTC.

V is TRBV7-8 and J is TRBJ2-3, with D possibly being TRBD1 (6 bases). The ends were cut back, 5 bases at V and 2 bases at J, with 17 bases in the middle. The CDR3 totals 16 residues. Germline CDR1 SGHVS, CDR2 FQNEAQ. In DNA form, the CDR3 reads TGTGCCAGCAGCCGAACGACAGGCATGATCACAGATACGCAGTATTTT. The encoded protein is CASSRTTGMITDTQYF.

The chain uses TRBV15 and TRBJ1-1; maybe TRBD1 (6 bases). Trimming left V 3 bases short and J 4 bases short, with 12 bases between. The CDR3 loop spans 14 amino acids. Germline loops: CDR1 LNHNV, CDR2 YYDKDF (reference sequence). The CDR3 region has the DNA TGTGCCACCAGCAGGGGAAGGGGGTCCACTGAAGCTTTCTTT. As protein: CATSRGRGSTEAFF.

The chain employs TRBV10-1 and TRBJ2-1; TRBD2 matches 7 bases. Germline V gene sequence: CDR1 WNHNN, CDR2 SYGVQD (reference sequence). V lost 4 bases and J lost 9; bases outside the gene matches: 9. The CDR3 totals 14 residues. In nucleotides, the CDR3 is TGCGCCAGCAGTGGCTCGGGAGGAGTAAGTGAGCAGTTCTTC. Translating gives CASSGSGGVSEQFF.

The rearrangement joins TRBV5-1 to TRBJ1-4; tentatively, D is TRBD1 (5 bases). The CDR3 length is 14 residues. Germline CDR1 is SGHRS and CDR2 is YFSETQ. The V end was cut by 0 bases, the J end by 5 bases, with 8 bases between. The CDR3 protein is CASSLGGRNEKLFF. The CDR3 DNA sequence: TGCGCCAGCAGCTTGGGGGGGAGGAATGAAAAACTGTTTTTT. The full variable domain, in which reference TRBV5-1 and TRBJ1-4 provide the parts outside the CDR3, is KAGVTQTPRYLIKTRGQQVTLSCSPISGHRSVSWYQQTPGQGLQFLFEYFSETQRNKGNFPGRFSGRQFSNSRSEMNVSTLELGDSALYLCASSLGGRNEKLFFGSGTQLSVL.

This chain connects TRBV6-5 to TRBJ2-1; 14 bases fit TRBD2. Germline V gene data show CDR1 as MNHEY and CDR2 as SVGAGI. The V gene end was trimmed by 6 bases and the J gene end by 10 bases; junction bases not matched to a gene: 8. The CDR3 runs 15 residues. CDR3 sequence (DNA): TGTGCCAGCAGCTGGACTAGCGGGAGGTCGGACGAGCAGTTCTTC. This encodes CASSWTSGRSDEQFF.

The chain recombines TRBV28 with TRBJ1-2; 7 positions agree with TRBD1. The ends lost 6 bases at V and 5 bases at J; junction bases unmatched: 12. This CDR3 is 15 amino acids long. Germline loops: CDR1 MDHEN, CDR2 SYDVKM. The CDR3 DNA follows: TGTGCCAGCAGCTCCTCCGGGACAGCCGTTTATGGCTACACCTTC. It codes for CASSSSGTAVYGYTF.

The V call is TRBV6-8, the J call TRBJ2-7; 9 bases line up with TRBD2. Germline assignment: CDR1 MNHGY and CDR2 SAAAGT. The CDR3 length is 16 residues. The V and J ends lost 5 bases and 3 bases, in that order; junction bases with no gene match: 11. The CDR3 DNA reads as TGTGCCAGCAGTCGCCCCCGCACTAGCGGGTTCTACGAGCAGTACTTC. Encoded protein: CASSRPRTSGFYEQYF.

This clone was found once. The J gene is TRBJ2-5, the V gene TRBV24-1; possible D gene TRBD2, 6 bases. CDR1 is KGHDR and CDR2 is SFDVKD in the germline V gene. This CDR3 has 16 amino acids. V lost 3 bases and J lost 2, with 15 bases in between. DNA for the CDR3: TGTGCCACCAGTGATCGCCCCACAGGAGGGCAAGAGACCCAGTACTTC. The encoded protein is CATSDRPTGGQETQYF.

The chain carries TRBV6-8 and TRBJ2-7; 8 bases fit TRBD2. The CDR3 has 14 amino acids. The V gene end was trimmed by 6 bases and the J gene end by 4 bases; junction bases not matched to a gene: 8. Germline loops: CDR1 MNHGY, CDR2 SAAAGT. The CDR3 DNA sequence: TGTGCCAGCAGCCGACCTACTAGCGGATACGAGCAGTACTTC. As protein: CASSRPTSGYEQYF.

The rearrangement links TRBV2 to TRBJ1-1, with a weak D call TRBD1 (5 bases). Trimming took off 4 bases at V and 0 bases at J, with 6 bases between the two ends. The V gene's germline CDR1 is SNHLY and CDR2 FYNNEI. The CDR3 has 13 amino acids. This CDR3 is CASSGGVNTEAFF. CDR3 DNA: TGTGCCAGCAGTGGGGGCGTGAACACTGAAGCTTTCTTT.

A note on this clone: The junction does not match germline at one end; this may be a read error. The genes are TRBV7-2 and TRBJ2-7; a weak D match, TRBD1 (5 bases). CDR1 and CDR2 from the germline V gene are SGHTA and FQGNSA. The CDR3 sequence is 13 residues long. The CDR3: CASTHSPKGEQYF. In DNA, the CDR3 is TGTGCTAGCACCCACTCCCCCAAGGGGGAGCAGTACTTC.

CDR3 loop: CASSLEDISNQPQHF. In DNA form, the CDR3 reads TGTGCCAGCAGTTTAGAGGACATTAGCAATCAGCCCCAGCATTTT. This sequence joins TRBV28 and TRBJ1-5; TRBD1 is a possible D gene (5 bases). The CDR3 spans 15 residues. Germline V gene sequence: CDR1 MDHEN, CDR2 SYDVKM. The V end lost 2 bases, the J end lost 0 bases, and 8 bases lay between the germline ends.

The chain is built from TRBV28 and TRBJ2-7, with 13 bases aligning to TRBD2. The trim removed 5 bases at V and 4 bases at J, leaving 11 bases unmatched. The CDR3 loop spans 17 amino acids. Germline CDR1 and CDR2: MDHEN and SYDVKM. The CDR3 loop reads CASSPGGLAGIWYEQYF. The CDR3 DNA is TGTGCCAGCAGTCCTGGGGGACTAGCGGGAATCTGGTACGAGCAGTACTTC.

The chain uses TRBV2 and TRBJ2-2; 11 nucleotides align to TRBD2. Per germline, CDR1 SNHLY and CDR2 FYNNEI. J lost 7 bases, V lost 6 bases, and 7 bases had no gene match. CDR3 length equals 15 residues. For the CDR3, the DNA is TGTGCCAGCAGCCCCCTGACTAGCGGGAACGGGGAGCTGTTTTTT. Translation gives CASSPLTSGNGELFF.

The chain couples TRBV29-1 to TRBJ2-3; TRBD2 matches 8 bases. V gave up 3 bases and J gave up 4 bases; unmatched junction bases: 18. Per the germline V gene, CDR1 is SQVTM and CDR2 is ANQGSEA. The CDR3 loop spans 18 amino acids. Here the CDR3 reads CSVDSAWVPREGPDTQYF. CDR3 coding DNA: TGCAGCGTTGACTCTGCGTGGGTCCCCCGGGAGGGCCCAGATACGCAGTATTTT.

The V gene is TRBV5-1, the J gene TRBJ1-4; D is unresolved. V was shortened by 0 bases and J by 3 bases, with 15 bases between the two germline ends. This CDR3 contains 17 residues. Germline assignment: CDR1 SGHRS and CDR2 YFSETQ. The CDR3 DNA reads TGCGCCAGCAGCTTGGGGTTGAGTGTTGGAGCTAATGAAAAACTGTTTTTT. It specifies CASSLGLSVGANEKLFF.

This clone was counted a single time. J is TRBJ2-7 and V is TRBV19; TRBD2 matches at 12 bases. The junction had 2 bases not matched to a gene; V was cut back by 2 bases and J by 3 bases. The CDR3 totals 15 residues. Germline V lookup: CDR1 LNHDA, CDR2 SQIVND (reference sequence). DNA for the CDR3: TGTGCCAGTAGTATACGGACTAGCGGGAACTACGAGCAGTACTTC. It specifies CASSIRTSGNYEQYF.

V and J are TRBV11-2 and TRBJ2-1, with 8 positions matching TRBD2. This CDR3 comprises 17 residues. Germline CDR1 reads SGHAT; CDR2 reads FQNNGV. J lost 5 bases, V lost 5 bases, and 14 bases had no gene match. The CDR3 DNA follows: TGTGCCAGCAGCCTGCAACCCGGGACTAGGTTGAACAATGAGCAGTTCTTC. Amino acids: CASSLQPGTRLNNEQFF.

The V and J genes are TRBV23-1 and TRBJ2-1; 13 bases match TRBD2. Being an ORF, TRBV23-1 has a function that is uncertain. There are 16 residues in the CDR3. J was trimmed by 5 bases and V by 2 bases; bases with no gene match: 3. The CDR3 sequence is CASSQNGTSGNNEQFF. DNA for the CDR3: TGCGCCAGCAGTCAAAACGGGACTAGCGGGAACAATGAGCAGTTCTTC.

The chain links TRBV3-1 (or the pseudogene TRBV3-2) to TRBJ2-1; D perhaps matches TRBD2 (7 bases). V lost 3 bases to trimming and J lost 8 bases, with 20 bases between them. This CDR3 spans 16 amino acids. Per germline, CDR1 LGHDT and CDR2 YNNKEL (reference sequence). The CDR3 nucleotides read TGTGCCAGCAGCCAGTGGGGGCCGGGGGGAGGCGATGAGCAGTTCTTC. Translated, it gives CASSQWGPGGGDEQFF.